This TCR beta chain was documented in a study of blood T cell repertoires in COVID-19 (dated by TCRdb to 2019 to 2021). Describing the broader study: Samples from collaborators originated in the United States, Italy and Spain and spanned both the acute and convalescent phases of COVID-19. The prospective study material was composed of cDNA or gDNA derived from T cells, B-cell-depleted T cells, or PBMCs. Where available, HLA class I and class II types were obtained from metadata supplied by the sample provider rather than from assay-based typing. The sample metadata nearly always contained a de-identified subject ID, COVID-19 status, age in years and sex. The repertoires were released in a freely available public database meant as a resource for research on the immune response to SARS-CoV-2. Subjects who had been exposed to COVID-19, were actively infected with it, or had recovered from it provided the deeply sampled blood TCRbeta repertoires that made up the dataset. Samples were obtained from the ongoing ImmuneRACE study (first 160 participants) and from about 1,300 subjects provided by 6 global collaborators.

Concerning this clone itself: What this receptor recognizes is not known. It has no much larger one-base neighbor in the sample; base qualities were not kept.

The immunoSEQ Assay, a bias-controlled multiplex PCR, was used to amplify TCRbeta CDR3 regions from genomic DNA. The study's processing was this. Nucleated cell counts per sample were estimated from amplification of reference gene primers within the assay. To quantify the absolute abundance of each unique TCRbeta CDR3 rearrangement, sequence reads were collapsed and filtered. For each sample, productive Simpson clonality was calculated by taking the square root of Simpson's diversity index across productive rearrangements. TCRdb stores this immuneACCESS table with in-frame sequences only. Part of the clones is absent; in the studies checked, under half of the shortfall reflects unresolved V genes, and no reason is known for the rest. D and trimming were read from the DNA, whereas the V and J calls and clone size are those reported in that table. The sample table shows tens of thousands of clones, and 72% are seen once. In total, the top ten clones hold approximately 5% of the sample.

Here is what the overall study found, with its caveats: The amount of clinical and demographic metadata varied by source and participant and was provided uncurated.

At one collaborating source in Seattle, patients were enrolled during active infection and were followed longitudinally through the course of disease. Each collaborating institution followed its own protocols to collect whole blood in K2EDTA tubes. For TCRbeta analysis, collaborator samples were shipped as frozen whole blood, as isolated PBMCs, or as DNA extracted from either sample type. The CDR3 sequence holds 14 residues, the cysteine and phenylalanine included. The DNA shown is the 42-base CDR3, in frame from base 1. Sequences DFQATT (CDR1) and SNEGSKA (CDR2) are obtained from the germline V gene (reference sequence). Trimming takes 3 bases off V and 3 bases off J; junction bases not matched to a gene: 5.

The receptor chain draws on TRBV20-1 and TRBJ1-5; 7 junctional bases match TRBD1. This clonotype was obtained from a woman in her sixties or seventies with COVID-19, enrolled during active disease. The sample consisted of peripheral blood. The DNA reads as follows: TGCAGTGCTAGTCGGACAGGAACCAATCAGCCCCAGCATTTT. It is translated as CSASRTGTNQPQHF.